This TCR beta chain was observed in a study of human T cells and chemical hapten exposure. About the study: Small differences in pooled library volume mainly drove the variation in TCR yields per sample.

TCRdb reprocessed the RACE reads with MiXCR, giving one entry per CDR3 protein. The table lists 50,000 to 65,000 distinct CDR3 sequences, roughly 8.8% of them singletons, with 14% in the top ten. Notes on the study in general: Expanded TCRs made up significantly more big CDR3 similarity clusters than controls did.

CDR1 SGHVS and CDR2 FNYEAQ come from the germline V gene. The CDR3 length is 16 residues. Germline trimming cut 5 bases from V and 1 base from J; bases unmatched to any gene: 6. The time point is: pre-sensitization, week 0. Regarding treatment: therapeutic diphenylcyclopropenone sensitization with weekly scalp DPC. Alopecia patients, 18 to 70 years old and DPC-suitable, served as donors. This clonotype was seen repeatedly, ten times or more. Its antigen is still unknown. The sequences come from whole blood, collected in connection with sensitization to the hapten diphenylcyclopropenone (DPC). The TCR originated in a woman between 40 and 50 years old with alopecia areata. Some clones in this sample may be carry-over from other donors' samples. The rearrangement links TRBV7-6 to TRBJ2-2; TRBD2 agrees at 8 bases. The CDR3 here is CASSPWRGVNTGELFF. CDR3 nucleotide sequence: TGTGCCAGCAGCCCCTGGCGGGGGGTGAACACCGGGGAGCTGTTTTTT.